This TCR beta chain was identified during a study of blood T cell repertoires in COVID-19. Study-wide background: Acute-phase and convalescent COVID-19 samples originated in the United States, Italy and Spain.

In the study's own analysis: By means of reference gene primer amplification, nucleated cell counts were estimated. Profiled with immunoSEQ multiplex PCR; TCRdb holds only in-frame clones, not every one. The V and J calls and clone size are taken from that table; D and trimming were inferred from the DNA. The sample has roughly 340,000 clones, roughly nine tenths seen once. Trimming removed 4 bases from V and 6 bases from J, with 23 bases in between. This CDR3 spans 16 amino acids. CDR1 SGHTS and CDR2 YDEGEE come from the germline V gene. The V gene is TRBV5-8, the J gene TRBJ2-7; TRBD2 is a possible D gene (5 bases). Sequenced input: peripheral blood. The receptor comes from a woman between 25 and 40 years old with COVID-19, enrolled during active disease. CDR3 DNA sequence: TGTGCCAGCAGCGGGTCGGCCCTCCGATCGGCGGGCGAGCAGTACTTC. As protein: CASSGSALRSAGEQYF.